This TCR beta chain was found in a study of blood T cell repertoires in COVID-19. Looking at the study overall: There were acute and convalescent COVID-19 samples, and they came from the United States, Italy and Spain. Sample material is recorded as cDNA or gDNA derived from T cells, B-cell-depleted T cells, or PBMCs.

This clone turned up a few times. Under the authors' procedure: Using reference gene primer amplification, nucleated cell counts were estimated. Sequencing was performed with immunoSEQ multiplex PCR; in TCRdb, only in-frame clones are kept and a portion is missing. V and J calls and clone size are those listed in that table; D and trimming were worked out from the DNA. Here the sample spans about 43,000 clones, roughly 87% being singletons. The TCR was taken from a woman aged 55-70 years with acute or convalescent COVID-19. The sample taken for sequencing was peripheral blood.

The CDR3 coding sequence is TGCGCCAGCAGCAGGGGCACCGGGGAGCTGTTTTTT. Its translation is CASSRGTGELFF. The gene calls are TRBV10-2 and TRBJ2-2; perhaps TRBD1 as D (6 bases). The germline V and J ends were trimmed by 6 bases and 4 bases, with 6 bases remaining between them. The CDR3 has 12 amino acids. Germline V gene sequence: CDR1 WSHSY, CDR2 SAAADI.